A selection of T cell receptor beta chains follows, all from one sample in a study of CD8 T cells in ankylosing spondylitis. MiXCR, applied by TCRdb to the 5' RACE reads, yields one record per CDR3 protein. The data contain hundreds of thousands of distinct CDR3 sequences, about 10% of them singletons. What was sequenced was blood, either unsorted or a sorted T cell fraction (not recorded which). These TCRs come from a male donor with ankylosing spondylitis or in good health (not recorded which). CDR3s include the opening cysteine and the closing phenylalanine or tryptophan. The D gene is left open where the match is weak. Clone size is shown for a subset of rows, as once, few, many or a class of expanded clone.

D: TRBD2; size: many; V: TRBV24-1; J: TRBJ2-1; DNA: TGTGCCACCAGTGATTCCTACGGGACTAGCGGGGGCCCTCACAATGAGCAGTTCTTC; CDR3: CATSDSYGTSGGPHNEQFF
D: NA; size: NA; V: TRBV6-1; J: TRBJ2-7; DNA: TGTGCCAGCAAAGGACAGTCCTCCTACGAGCAGTACTTC; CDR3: CASKGQSSYEQYF
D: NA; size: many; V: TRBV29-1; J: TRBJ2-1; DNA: TGCAGCGTCGCCCCCCTGTTTGGGAGCGATGAGCAGTTCTTC; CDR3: CSVAPLFGSDEQFF
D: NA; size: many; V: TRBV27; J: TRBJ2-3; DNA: TGTGCCAGCAGTATGGGGGGGCCAGATACGCAGTATTTT; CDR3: CASSMGGPDTQYF
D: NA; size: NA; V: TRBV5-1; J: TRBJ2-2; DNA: TGCGCCAGCCTTTTCGAGGGGGGCACCGGGGAGCTGTTTTTT; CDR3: CASLFEGGTGELFF
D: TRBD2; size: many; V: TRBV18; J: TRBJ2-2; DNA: TGTGCCAGCTCACCGCTGAGGACTAGCGGGGACACCGGGGAGCTGTTTTTT; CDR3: CASSPLRTSGDTGELFF
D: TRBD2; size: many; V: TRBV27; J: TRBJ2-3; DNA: TGTGCCAGCAGTTTATTCGTCAGCGGGGGGAGGACAGATACGCAGTATTTT; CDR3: CASSLFVSGGRTDTQYF
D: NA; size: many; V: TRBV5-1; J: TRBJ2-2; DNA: TGCGCCAGCAGCTTGGGACAGGCTTACACCGGGGAGCTGTTTTTT; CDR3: CASSLGQAYTGELFF
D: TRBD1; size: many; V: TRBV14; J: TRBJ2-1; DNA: TGTGCCAGCAGCCAAGGGAACAGGGGCAATGAGCAGTTCTTC; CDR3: CASSQGNRGNEQFF
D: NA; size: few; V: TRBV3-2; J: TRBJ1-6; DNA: TGTGCCAGCAGCCAAGATAGACAGAGCTCCTATAATTCACCCCTCCACTTT; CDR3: CASSQDRQSSYNSPLHF
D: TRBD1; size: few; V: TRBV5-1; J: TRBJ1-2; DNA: TGCGCCAGCAGCGGGAATCGGCAGGGGGCTTTTGGCTACACCTTC; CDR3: CASSGNRQGAFGYTF
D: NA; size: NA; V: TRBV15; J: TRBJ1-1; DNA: TGTGCCACCAGCAGAGACCTCGCTCGCTTCTTT; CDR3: CATSRDLARFF
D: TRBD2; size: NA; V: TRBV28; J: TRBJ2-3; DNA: TGTGCCAGCAGAGGCTTCACGGGGGGGCCCCAAGATACGCAGTATTTT; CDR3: CASRGFTGGPQDTQYF
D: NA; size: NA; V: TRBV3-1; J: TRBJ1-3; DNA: TGTGCCAGCAGCCAACGAGGGGCGGGTTCTGGAAACACCATATATTTT; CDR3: CASSQRGAGSGNTIYF